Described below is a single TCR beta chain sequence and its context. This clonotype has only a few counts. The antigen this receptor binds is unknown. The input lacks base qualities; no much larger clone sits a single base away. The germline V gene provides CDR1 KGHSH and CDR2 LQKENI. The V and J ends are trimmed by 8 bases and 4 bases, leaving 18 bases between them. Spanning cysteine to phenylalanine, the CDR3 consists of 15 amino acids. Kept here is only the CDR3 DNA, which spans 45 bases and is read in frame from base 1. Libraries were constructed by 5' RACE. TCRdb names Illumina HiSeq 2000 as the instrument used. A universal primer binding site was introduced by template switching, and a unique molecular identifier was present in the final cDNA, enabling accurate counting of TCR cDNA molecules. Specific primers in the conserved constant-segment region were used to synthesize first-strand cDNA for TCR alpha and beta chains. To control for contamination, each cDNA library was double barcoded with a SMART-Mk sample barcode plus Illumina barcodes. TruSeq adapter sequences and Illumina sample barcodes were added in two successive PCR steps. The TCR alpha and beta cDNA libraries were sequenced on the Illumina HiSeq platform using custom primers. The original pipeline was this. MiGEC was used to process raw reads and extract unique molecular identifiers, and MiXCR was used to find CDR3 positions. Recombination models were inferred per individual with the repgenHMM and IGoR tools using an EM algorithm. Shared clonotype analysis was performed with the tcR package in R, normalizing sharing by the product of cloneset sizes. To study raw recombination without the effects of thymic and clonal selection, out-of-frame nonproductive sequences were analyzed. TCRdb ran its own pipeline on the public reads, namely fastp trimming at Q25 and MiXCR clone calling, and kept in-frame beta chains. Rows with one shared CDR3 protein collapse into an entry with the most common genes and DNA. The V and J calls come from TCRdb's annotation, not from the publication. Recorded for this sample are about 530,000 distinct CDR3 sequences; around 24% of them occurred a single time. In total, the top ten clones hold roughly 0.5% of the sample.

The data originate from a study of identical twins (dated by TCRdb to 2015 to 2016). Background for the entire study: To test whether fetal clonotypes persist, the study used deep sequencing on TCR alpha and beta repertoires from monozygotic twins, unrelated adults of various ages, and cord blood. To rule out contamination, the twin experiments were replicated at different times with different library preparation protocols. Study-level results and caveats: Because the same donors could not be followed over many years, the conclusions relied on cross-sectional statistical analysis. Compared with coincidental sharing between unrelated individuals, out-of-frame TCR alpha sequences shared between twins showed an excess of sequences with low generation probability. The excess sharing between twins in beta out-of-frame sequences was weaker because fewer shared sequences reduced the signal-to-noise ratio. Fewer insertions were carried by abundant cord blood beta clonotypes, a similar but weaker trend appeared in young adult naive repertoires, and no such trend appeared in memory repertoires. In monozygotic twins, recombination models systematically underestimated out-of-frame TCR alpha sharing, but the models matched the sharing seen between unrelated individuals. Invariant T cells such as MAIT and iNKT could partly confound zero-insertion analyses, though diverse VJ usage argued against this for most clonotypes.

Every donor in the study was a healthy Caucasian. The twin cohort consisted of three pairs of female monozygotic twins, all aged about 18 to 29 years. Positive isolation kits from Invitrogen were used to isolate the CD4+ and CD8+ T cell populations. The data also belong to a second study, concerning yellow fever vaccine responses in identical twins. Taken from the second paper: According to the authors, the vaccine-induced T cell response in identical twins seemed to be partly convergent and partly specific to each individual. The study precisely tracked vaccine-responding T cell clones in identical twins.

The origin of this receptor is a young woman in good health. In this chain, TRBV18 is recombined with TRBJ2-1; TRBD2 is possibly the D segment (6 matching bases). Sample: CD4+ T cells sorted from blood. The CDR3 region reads CASTLGLALYNEQFF. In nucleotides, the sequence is TGTGCCAGCACCCTCGGTCTAGCGTTATACAATGAGCAGTTCTTC.